This is a list of T cell receptor beta chains from one sample in a study of memory CD4+ T cells and cytomegalovirus serostatus. TCRdb's copy holds only in-frame clones and misses some; the assay was immunoSEQ multiplex PCR. Of about 59,000 clones listed, about 81% are singletons. The specimen sequenced was memory CD4+ T cells from blood. The source is an adult in good health and CMV-seronegative. CDR3s include the opening cysteine and the closing phenylalanine or tryptophan. Each record gives: D gene, clone size, CDR3 length, V gene, J gene, CDR3 protein, CDR3 DNA. A D gene is named only where the DNA matches it firmly. Clone size is shown for a subset of rows, as once, few, many or a class of expanded clone.

d_call: -
clone_size: -
cdr3_length: 12
v_call: TRBV5-4
j_call: TRBJ2-1
cdr3_aa: CASSLETYEQFF
cdr3_nt: TGTGCCAGCAGCTTGGAAACCTATGAGCAGTTCTTC

d_call: -
clone_size: -
cdr3_length: 11
v_call: TRBV29-1
j_call: TRBJ2-7
cdr3_aa: CSVAVDYEQYF
cdr3_nt: TGCAGCGTTGCAGTAGACTACGAGCAGTACTTC

d_call: TRBD1
clone_size: -
cdr3_length: 15
v_call: TRBV2
j_call: TRBJ1-4
cdr3_aa: CASRSMPGQNEKLFF
cdr3_nt: TGTGCCAGCAGATCAATGCCGGGACAGAATGAAAAACTGTTTTTT

d_call: -
clone_size: few
cdr3_length: 10
v_call: TRBV7-9
j_call: TRBJ1-1
cdr3_aa: CASGENEAFF
cdr3_nt: TGTGCCAGCGGGGAGAATGAAGCTTTCTTT

d_call: -
clone_size: -
cdr3_length: 19
v_call: TRBV28
j_call: TRBJ2-6
cdr3_aa: CASSLGSGRRVFQANVLTF
cdr3_nt: TGTGCCAGCAGTTTAGGGTCCGGACGTCGGGTTTTTCAGGCCAACGTCCTGACTTTC

d_call: -
clone_size: few
cdr3_length: 15
v_call: TRBV7-8
j_call: TRBJ2-7
cdr3_aa: CASSSLRTVAYEQYF
cdr3_nt: TGTGCCAGCAGCTCTCTGCGGACAGTAGCCTACGAGCAGTACTTC

d_call: -
clone_size: -
cdr3_length: 14
v_call: TRBV7-9
j_call: TRBJ2-1
cdr3_aa: CASSLGVGYNEQFF
cdr3_nt: TGTGCCAGCAGCTTAGGTGTGGGATACAATGAGCAGTTCTTC

d_call: -
clone_size: -
cdr3_length: 13
v_call: TRBV6-1
j_call: TRBJ1-5
cdr3_aa: CASTLRGDQPQHF
cdr3_nt: TGTGCCAGCACCCTCAGAGGTGATCAGCCCCAGCATTTT

d_call: -
clone_size: once
cdr3_length: 14
v_call: TRBV11-2
j_call: TRBJ2-1
cdr3_aa: CASSLGTNPPVQFF
cdr3_nt: TGTGCCAGCAGCTTAGGGACCAATCCACCAGTGCAGTTCTTC

d_call: -
clone_size: once
cdr3_length: 16
v_call: TRBV5-1
j_call: TRBJ1-4
cdr3_aa: CASSWGTPATNEKLFF
cdr3_nt: TGCGCCAGCAGCTGGGGAACACCTGCAACTAATGAAAAACTGTTTTTT

d_call: TRBD1
clone_size: -
cdr3_length: 18
v_call: TRBV11-2
j_call: TRBJ2-3
cdr3_aa: CASSSRPPGQGNTDTQYF
cdr3_nt: TGTGCCAGCAGCTCTCGACCCCCAGGACAGGGAAACACAGATACGCAGTATTTT

d_call: TRBD2
clone_size: -
cdr3_length: 15
v_call: TRBV5-1
j_call: TRBJ2-1
cdr3_aa: CASSVTSGVYNEQFF
cdr3_nt: TGCGCCAGCAGCGTTACTAGCGGGGTTTACAATGAGCAGTTCTTC

d_call: -
clone_size: -
cdr3_length: 14
v_call: TRBV2
j_call: TRBJ2-2
cdr3_aa: CASCRVPYAGELFF
cdr3_nt: TGTGCCAGCTGTCGGGTCCCGTACGCCGGGGAGCTGTTTTTT

d_call: TRBD1
clone_size: -
cdr3_length: 16
v_call: TRBV19
j_call: TRBJ1-5
cdr3_aa: CASTKTPGQVNQPQHF
cdr3_nt: TGTGCCAGTACCAAGACCCCAGGACAGGTTAATCAGCCCCAGCATTTT

d_call: TRBD2
clone_size: -
cdr3_length: 15
v_call: TRBV2
j_call: TRBJ2-7
cdr3_aa: CAGRRQRGSSYEQYF
cdr3_nt: TGTGCCGGCCGACGCCAGCGGGGGAGCTCCTACGAGCAGTACTTC

d_call: -
clone_size: few
cdr3_length: 15
v_call: TRBV7-7
j_call: TRBJ2-2
cdr3_aa: CASSLGRGQAGELFF
cdr3_nt: TGTGCTAGCAGCTTAGGGCGGGGACAAGCCGGGGAGCTGTTTTTT

d_call: -
clone_size: -
cdr3_length: 14
v_call: TRBV5-1
j_call: TRBJ2-1
cdr3_aa: CASSLDARINEQFF
cdr3_nt: TGCGCCAGCAGCTTGGATGCTAGGATCAATGAGCAGTTCTTC

d_call: -
clone_size: -
cdr3_length: 13
v_call: TRBV6-5
j_call: TRBJ1-5
cdr3_aa: CASSYRNNQPQHF
cdr3_nt: TGTGCCAGCAGTTACAGAAACAATCAGCCCCAGCATTTT

d_call: -
clone_size: -
cdr3_length: 13
v_call: TRBV30
j_call: TRBJ2-4
cdr3_aa: CAWSAGGGNIQYF
cdr3_nt: TGTGCCTGGAGTGCTGGTGGGGGGAACATTCAGTACTTC

d_call: TRBD2
clone_size: few
cdr3_length: 14
v_call: TRBV7-6
j_call: TRBJ2-7
cdr3_aa: CASSLGGGSTKQYF
cdr3_nt: TGTGCCAGCAGCTTAGGGGGGGGGAGTACAAAGCAGTACTTC

d_call: -
clone_size: -
cdr3_length: 13
v_call: TRBV30
j_call: TRBJ2-7
cdr3_aa: CAWSVWGRYEQYF
cdr3_nt: TGTGCCTGGAGTGTTTGGGGGCGGTACGAGCAGTACTTC

d_call: TRBD1
clone_size: few
cdr3_length: 15
v_call: TRBV7-7
j_call: TRBJ2-3
cdr3_aa: CASSTGTGGTDTQYF
cdr3_nt: TGTGCCAGCAGCACCGGGACAGGGGGCACAGATACGCAGTATTTT

d_call: -
clone_size: few
cdr3_length: 13
v_call: TRBV7-6
j_call: TRBJ2-5
cdr3_aa: CASSKYREETQYF
cdr3_nt: TGTGCCAGCAGCAAATACAGGGAAGAGACCCAGTACTTC

d_call: TRBD1
clone_size: -
cdr3_length: 18
v_call: TRBV27
j_call: TRBJ2-2
cdr3_aa: CASSTRDRRYSNTGELFF
cdr3_nt: TGTGCCAGCAGTACGCGGGACAGGAGATATTCGAACACCGGGGAGCTGTTTTTT

d_call: TRBD1
clone_size: once
cdr3_length: 14
v_call: TRBV18
j_call: TRBJ2-7
cdr3_aa: CASSPGQTNYEQYF
cdr3_nt: TGTGCCAGCTCACCGGGACAGACAAACTACGAGCAGTACTTC

d_call: TRBD2
clone_size: -
cdr3_length: 16
v_call: TRBV7-9
j_call: TRBJ2-7
cdr3_aa: CASSLVGVSGRWEQYF
cdr3_nt: TGTGCCAGCAGCTTAGTTGGAGTTAGCGGGAGATGGGAGCAGTACTTC

d_call: TRBD2
clone_size: -
cdr3_length: 18
v_call: TRBV4-2
j_call: TRBJ2-2
cdr3_aa: CASSPTIGLAGAGGELFF
cdr3_nt: TGTGCCAGCAGCCCCACCATAGGACTAGCGGGAGCGGGCGGGGAGCTGTTTTTT

d_call: TRBD1
clone_size: -
cdr3_length: 17
v_call: TRBV28
j_call: TRBJ1-2
cdr3_aa: CASTGGAGDRGVYGYTF
cdr3_nt: TGTGCCAGCACCGGTGGGGCGGGGGACAGGGGTGTTTATGGCTACACCTTC

d_call: -
clone_size: -
cdr3_length: 13
v_call: TRBV27
j_call: TRBJ1-5
cdr3_aa: CASSLTRSQPRHF
cdr3_nt: TGTGCCAGCAGTTTAACAAGGAGTCAGCCCCGGCATTTT

d_call: -
clone_size: -
cdr3_length: 15
v_call: TRBV4-3
j_call: TRBJ1-5
cdr3_aa: CASSHEWGPNQPQHF
cdr3_nt: TGCGCCAGCAGCCATGAATGGGGACCGAATCAGCCCCAGCATTTT